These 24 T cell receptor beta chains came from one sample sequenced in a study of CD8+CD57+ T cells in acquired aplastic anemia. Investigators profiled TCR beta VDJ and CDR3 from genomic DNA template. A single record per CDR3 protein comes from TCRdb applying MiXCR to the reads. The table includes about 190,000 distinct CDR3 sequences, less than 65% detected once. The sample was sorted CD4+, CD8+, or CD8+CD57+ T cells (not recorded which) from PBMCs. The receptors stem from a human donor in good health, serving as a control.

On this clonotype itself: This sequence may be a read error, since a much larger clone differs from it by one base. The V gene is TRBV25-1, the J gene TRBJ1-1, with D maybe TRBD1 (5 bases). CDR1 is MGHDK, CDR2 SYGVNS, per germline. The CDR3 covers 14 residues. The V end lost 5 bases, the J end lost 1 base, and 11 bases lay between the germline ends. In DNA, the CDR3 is TGTGCCAGCAGTTCGACAGCTAAGAACACTGAAGCTTTCTTT. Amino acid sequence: CASSSTAKNTEAFF.

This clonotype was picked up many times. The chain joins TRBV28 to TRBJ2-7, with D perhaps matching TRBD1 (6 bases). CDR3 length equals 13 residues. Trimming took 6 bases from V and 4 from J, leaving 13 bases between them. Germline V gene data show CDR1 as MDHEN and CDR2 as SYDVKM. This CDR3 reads CASRPGTPYEQYF. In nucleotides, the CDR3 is TGTGCCAGCAGACCCGGGACACCATACGAGCAGTACTTC.

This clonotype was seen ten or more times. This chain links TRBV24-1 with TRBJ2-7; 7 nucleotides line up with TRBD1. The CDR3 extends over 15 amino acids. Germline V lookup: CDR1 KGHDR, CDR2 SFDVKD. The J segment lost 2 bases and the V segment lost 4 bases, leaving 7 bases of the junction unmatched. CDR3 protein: CATSDTGTETYEQYF. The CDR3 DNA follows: TGTGCCACCAGTGACACCGGGACAGAGACCTACGAGCAGTACTTC.

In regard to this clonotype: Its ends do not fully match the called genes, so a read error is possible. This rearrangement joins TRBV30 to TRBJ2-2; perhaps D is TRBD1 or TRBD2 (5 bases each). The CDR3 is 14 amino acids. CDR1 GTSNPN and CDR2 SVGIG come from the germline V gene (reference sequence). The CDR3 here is CAWSRTLYTGELVF. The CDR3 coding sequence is TGTGCCTGGTCCAGGACACTTTACACCGGGGAGCTGGTTTTT.

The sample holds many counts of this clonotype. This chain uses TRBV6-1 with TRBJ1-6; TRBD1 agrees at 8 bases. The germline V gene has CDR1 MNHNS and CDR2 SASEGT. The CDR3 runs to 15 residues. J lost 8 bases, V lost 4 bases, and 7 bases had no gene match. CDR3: CASSALDRGYSPLHF. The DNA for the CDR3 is TGTGCCAGCAGTGCTCTTGACAGGGGTTATTCACCCCTCCACTTT.

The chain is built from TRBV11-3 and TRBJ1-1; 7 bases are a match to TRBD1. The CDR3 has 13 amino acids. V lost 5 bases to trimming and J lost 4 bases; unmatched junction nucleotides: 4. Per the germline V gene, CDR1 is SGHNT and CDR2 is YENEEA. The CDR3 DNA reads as TGTGCCAGCAGCCAAAGACAGGGCACTGAAGCTTTCTTT. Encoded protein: CASSQRQGTEAFF.

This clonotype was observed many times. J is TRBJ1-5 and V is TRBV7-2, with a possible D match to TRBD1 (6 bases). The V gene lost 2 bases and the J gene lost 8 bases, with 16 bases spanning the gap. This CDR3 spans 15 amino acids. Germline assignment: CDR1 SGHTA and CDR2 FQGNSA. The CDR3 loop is CASSLRGVLVEPQHF. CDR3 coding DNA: TGTGCCAGCAGCTTAAGGGGGGTCCTTGTTGAGCCCCAGCATTTT.

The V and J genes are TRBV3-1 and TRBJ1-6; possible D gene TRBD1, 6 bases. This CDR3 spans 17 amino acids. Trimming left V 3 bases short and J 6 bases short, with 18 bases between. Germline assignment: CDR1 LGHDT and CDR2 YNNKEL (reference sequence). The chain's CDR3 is CASSHPQGGGGNSPLHF. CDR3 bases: TGTGCCAGCAGCCACCCCCAAGGAGGGGGTGGTAATTCACCCCTCCACTTT.

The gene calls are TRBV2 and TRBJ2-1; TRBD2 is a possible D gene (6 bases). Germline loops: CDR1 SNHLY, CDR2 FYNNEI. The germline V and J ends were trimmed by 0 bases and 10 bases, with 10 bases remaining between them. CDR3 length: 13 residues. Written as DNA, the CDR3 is TGTGCCAGCAGTGAAGCGCTCCTAGCGGAGCAGTTCTTC. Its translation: CASSEALLAEQFF. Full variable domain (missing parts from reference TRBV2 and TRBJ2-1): EPEVTQTPSHQVTQMGQEVILRCVPISNHLYFYWYRQILGQKVEFLVSFYNNEISEKSEIFDDQFSVERPDGSNFTLKIRSTKLEDSAMYFCASSEALLAEQFFGPGTRLTVL.

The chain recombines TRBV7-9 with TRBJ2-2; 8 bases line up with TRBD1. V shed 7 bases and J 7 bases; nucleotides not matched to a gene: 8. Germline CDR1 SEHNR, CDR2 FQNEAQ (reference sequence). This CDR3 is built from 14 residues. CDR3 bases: TGTGCCAGCAACCCAGGACAGGGCCACGGGGAGCTGTTTTTT. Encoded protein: CASNPGQGHGELFF.

CDR3 loop: CASWGTEHSPLHF. DNA for the CDR3: TGTGCCAGTTGGGGGACAGAGCATTCACCCCTCCACTTT. The rearrangement joins TRBV19 to TRBJ1-6; 7 bases map to TRBD1. The junction had 6 bases not matched to a gene; V was cut back by 8 bases and J by 8 bases. CDR1 is LNHDA, CDR2 SQIVND, per germline (reference sequence). This CDR3 is 13 amino acids long.

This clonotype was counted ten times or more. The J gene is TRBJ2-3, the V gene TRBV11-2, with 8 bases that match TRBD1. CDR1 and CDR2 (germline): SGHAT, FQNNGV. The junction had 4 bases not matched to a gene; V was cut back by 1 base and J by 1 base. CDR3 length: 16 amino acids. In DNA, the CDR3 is TGTGCCAGCAGCTTAGTGGGGGGACAGGGCACAGATACGCAGTATTTT. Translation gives CASSLVGGQGTDTQYF.

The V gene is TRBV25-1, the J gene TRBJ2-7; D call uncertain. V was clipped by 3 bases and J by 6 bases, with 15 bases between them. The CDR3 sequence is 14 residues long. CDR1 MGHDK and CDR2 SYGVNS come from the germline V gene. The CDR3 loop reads CASSECLRVGEQYF. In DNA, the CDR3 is TGTGCCAGCAGTGAGTGCCTTAGGGTAGGCGAGCAGTACTTC.

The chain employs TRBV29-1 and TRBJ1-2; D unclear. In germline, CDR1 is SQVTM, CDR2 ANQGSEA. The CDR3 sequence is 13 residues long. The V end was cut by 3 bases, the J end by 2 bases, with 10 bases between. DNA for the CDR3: TGCAGCGTTGACTTTGCCGGAAACTATGGCTACACCTTC. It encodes CSVDFAGNYGYTF.

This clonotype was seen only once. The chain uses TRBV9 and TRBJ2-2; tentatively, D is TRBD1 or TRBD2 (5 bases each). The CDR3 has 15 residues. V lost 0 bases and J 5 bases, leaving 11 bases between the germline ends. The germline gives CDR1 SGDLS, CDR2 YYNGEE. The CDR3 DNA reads TGTGCCAGCAGCGTAGGGCTAGAGGGGACCGGGGAGCTGTTTTTT. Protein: CASSVGLEGTGELFF.

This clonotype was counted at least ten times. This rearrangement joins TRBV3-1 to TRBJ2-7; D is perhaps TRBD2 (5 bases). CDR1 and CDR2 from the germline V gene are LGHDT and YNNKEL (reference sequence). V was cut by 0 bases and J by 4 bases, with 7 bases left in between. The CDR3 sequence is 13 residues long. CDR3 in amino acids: CASSQEGVYEQYF. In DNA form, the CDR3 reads TGTGCCAGCAGCCAAGAGGGAGTTTACGAGCAGTACTTC.

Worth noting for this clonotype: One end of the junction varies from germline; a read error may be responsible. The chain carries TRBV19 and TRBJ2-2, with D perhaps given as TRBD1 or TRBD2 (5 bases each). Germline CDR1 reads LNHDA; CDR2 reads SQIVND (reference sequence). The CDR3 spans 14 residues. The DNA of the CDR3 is TGTGCCAGTAGGGGCTGGGGCGAACACCGGGGAGCTGTTTTT. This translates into CASRGWGEHRGAVF.

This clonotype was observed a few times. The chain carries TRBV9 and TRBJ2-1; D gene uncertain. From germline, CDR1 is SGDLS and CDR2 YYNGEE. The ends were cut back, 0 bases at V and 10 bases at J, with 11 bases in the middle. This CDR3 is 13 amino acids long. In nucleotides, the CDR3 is TGTGCCAGCAGCGTAGAAGGTGGACGGGAGCAGTTCTTC. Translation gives CASSVEGGREQFF. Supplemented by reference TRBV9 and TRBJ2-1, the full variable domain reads DSGVTQTPKHLITATGQRVTLRCSPRSGDLSVYWYQQSLDQGLQFLIQYYNGEERAKGNILERFSAQQFPDLHSELNLSSLELGDSALYFCASSVEGGREQFFGPGTRLTVL.

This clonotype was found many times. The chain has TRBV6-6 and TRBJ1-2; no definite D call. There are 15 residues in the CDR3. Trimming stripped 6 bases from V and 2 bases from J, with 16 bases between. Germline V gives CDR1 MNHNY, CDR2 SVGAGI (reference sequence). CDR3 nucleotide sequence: TGTGCCAGCAGCCTGACCTTCCAGCTGAACTATGGCTACACCTTC. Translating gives CASSLTFQLNYGYTF.

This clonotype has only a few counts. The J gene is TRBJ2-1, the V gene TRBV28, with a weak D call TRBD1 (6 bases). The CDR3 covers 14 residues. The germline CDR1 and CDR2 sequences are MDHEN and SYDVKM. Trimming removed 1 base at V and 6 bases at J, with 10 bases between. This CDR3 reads CASSLYRESNEQFF. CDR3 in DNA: TGTGCCAGCAGTTTATACAGGGAGTCCAATGAGCAGTTCTTC.

In DNA, the CDR3 is TGCAGTGCTAGGGAGGACAGGGGTAAAACTGGAAACACCATATATTTT. Encoded protein: CSAREDRGKTGNTIYF. J is TRBJ1-3 and V is TRBV20-1, with 9 bases aligning to TRBD1. CDR1 is DFQATT and CDR2 is SNEGSKA in the germline V gene (reference sequence). This CDR3 has 16 residues. V lost 3 bases and J lost 2; bases outside the gene matches: 8.

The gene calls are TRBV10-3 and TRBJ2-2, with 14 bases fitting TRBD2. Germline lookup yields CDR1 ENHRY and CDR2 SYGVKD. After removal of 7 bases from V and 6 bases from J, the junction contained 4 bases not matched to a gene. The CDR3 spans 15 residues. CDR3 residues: CAIMPGLAGAGELFF. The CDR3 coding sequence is TGTGCCATCATGCCGGGACTAGCGGGGGCCGGGGAGCTGTTTTTT.

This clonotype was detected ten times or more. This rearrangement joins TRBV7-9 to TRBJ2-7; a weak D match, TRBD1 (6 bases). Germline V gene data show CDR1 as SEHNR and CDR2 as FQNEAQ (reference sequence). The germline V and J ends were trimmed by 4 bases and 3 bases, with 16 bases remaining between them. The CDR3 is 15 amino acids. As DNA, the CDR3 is TGTGCCAGCAGCTCACAGGGTGGGTCTGTCTACGAGCAGTACTTC. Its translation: CASSSQGGSVYEQYF. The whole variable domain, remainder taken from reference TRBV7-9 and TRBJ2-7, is DTGVSQNPRHKITKRGQNVTFRCDPISEHNRLYWYRQTLGQGPEFLTYFQNEAQLEKSRLLSDRFSAERPKGSFSTLEIQRTEQGDSAMYLCASSSQGGSVYEQYFGPGTRLTVT.

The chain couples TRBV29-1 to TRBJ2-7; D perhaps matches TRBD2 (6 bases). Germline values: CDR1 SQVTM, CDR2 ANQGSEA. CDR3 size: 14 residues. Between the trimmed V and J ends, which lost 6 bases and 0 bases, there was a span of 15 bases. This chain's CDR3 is CSVRRDGSSYEQYF. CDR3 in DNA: TGCAGCGTACGCCGGGACGGGAGCTCCTACGAGCAGTACTTC.